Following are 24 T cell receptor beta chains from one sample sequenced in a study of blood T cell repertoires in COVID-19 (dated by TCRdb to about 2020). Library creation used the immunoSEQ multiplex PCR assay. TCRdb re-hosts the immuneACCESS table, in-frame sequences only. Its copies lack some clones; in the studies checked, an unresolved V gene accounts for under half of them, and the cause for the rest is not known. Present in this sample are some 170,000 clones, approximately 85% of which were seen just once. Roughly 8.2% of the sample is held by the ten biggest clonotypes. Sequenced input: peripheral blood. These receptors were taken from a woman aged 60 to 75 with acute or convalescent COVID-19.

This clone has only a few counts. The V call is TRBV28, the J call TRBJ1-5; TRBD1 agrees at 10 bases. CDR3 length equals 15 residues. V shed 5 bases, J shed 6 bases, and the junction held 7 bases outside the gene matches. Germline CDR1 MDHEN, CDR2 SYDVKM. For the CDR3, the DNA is TGTGCCAGCAGTCGGGACAGGGGAGAAAGTCAGCCCCAGCATTTT. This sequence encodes CASSRDRGESQPQHF. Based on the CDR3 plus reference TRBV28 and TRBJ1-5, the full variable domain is DVKVTQSSRYLVKRTGEKVFLECVQDMDHENMFWYRQDPGLGLRLIYFSYDVKMKEKGDIPEGYSVSREKKERFSLILESASTNQTSMYLCASSRDRGESQPQHFGDGTRLSIL.

This chain's CDR3 is CASSNLHRGLEGGYTF. DNA for the CDR3: TGTGCCAGCAGTAATCTCCACAGGGGTTTGGAGGGCGGCTACACCTTC. V is TRBV27 and J is TRBJ1-2, with 7 bases identical to TRBD1. The length of the CDR3 is 16 residues. Germline V lookup: CDR1 MNHEY, CDR2 SMNVEV (reference sequence). Trimming removed 5 bases from V and 8 bases from J; junction bases left unmatched: 17.

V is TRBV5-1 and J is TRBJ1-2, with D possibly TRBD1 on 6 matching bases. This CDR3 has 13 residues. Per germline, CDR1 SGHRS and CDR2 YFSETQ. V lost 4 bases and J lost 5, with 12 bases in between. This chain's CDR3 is CASSAGVYYGYTF. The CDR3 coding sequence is TGCGCCAGCAGCGCAGGGGTGTATTATGGCTACACCTTC.

The CDR3 DNA follows: TGTGCCAGCGTCCGGGACACTAATTCACCCCTCCACTTT. As protein: CASVRDTNSPLHF. The chain combines TRBV28 with TRBJ1-6; D might be TRBD1 (6 bases). V lost 8 bases and J lost 6, with 11 bases in between. This CDR3 has 13 residues. Germline V gives CDR1 MDHEN, CDR2 SYDVKM. The variable domain in full, completed from reference TRBV28 and TRBJ1-6, reads DVKVTQSSRYLVKRTGEKVFLECVQDMDHENMFWYRQDPGLGLRLIYFSYDVKMKEKGDIPEGYSVSREKKERFSLILESASTNQTSMYLCASVRDTNSPLHFGNGTRLTVT.

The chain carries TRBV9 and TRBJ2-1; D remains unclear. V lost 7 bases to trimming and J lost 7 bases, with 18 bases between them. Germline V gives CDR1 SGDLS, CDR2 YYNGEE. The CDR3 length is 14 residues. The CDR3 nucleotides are TGTGCCAGCTCGGGTCTCGGTAATCGGAATGAGCAGTTCTTC. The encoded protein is CASSGLGNRNEQFF. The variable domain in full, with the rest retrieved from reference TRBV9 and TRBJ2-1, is DSGVTQTPKHLITATGQRVTLRCSPRSGDLSVYWYQQSLDQGLQFLIQYYNGEERAKGNILERFSAQQFPDLHSELNLSSLELGDSALYFCASSGLGNRNEQFFGPGTRLTVL.

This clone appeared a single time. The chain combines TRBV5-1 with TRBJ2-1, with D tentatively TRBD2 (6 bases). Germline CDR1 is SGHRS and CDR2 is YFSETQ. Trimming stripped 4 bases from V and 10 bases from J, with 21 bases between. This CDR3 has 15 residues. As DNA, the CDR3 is TGCGCCAGCAGCCTGAGCGGGCAAGGGCGAAGCGAGCAGTTCTTC. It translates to CASSLSGQGRSEQFF.

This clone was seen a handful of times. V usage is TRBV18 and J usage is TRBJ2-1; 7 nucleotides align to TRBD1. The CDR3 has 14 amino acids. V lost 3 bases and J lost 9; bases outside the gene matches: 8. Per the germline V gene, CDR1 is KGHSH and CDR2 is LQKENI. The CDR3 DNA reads TGTGCCAGCTCACCCACGACAGGGAACAGTGAGCAGTTCTTC. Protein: CASSPTTGNSEQFF.

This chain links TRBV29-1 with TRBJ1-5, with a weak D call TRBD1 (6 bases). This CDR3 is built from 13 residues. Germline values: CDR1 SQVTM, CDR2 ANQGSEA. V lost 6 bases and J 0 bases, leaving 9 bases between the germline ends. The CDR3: CSVLTGSNQPQHF. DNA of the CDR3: TGCAGCGTCCTGACAGGTAGCAATCAGCCCCAGCATTTT.

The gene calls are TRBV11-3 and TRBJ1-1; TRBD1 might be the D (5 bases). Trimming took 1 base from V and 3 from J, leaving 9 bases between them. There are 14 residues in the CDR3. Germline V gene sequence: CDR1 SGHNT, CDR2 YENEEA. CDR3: CASSLVQGDTEAFF. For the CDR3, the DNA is TGTGCCAGCAGCTTAGTCCAAGGGGACACTGAAGCTTTCTTT.

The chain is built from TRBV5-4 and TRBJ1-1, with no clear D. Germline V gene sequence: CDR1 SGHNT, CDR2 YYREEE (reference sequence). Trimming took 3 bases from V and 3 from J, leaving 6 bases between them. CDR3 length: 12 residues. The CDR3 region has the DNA TGTGCCAGCAGCTCTCCCTACACTGAAGCTTTCTTT. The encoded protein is CASSSPYTEAFF.

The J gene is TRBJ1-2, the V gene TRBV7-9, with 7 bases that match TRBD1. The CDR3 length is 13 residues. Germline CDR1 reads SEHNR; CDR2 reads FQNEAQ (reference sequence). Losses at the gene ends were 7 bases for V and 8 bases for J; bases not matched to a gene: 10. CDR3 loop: CASTPDRVSGYTF. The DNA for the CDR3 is TGTGCCAGCACTCCCGACAGGGTTTCGGGCTACACCTTC. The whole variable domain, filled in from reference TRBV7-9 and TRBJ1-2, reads DTGVSQNPRHKITKRGQNVTFRCDPISEHNRLYWYRQTLGQGPEFLTYFQNEAQLEKSRLLSDRFSAERPKGSFSTLEIQRTEQGDSAMYLCASTPDRVSGYTFGSGTRLTVV.

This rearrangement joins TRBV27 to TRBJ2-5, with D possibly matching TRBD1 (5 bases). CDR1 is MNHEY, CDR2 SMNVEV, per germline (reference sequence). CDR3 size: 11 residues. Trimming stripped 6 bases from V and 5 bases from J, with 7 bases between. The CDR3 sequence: CASSRVETQYF. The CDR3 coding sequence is TGTGCCAGCAGCAGGGTCGAGACCCAGTACTTC.

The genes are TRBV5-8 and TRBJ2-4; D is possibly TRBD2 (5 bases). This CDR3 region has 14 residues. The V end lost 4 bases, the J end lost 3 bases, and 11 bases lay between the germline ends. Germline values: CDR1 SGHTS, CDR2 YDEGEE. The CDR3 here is CASSTTADKNIQYF. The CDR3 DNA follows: TGTGCCAGCAGCACCACAGCGGACAAAAACATTCAGTACTTC.

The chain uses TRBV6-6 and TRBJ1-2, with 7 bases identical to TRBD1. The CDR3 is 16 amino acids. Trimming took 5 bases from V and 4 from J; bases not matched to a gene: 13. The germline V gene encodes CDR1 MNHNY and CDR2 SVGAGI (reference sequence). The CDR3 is CASSPNRGGLPYGYTF. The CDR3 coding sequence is TGTGCCAGCAGTCCCAACAGGGGCGGCCTACCCTATGGCTACACCTTC.

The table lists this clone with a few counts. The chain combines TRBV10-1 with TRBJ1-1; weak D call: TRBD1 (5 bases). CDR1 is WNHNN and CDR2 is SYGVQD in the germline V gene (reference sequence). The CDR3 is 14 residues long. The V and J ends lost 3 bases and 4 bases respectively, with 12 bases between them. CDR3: CASSEAGRGTEAFF. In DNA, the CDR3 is TGCGCCAGCAGTGAAGCAGGGCGGGGCACTGAAGCTTTCTTT.

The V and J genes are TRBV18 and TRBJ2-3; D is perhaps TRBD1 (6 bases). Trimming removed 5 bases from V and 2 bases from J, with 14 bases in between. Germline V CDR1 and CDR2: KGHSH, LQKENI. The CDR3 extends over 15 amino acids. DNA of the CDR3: TGTGCCAGCTCAAGGACGACAGGAGACACAGATACGCAGTATTTT. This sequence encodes CASSRTTGDTDTQYF.

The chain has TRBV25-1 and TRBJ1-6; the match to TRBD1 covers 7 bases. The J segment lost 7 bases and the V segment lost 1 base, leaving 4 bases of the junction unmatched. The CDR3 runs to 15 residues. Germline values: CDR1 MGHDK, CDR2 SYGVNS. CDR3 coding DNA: TGTGCCAGCAGTGAATCGACAGGGTGGAATTCACCCCTCCACTTT. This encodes CASSESTGWNSPLHF.

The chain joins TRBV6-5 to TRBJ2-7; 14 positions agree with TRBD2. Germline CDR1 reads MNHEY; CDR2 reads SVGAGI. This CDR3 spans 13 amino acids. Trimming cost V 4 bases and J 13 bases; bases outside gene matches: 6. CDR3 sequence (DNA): TGTGCCAGCAGTTGGGGGACTAGCGGGAGTAGTTACTTC. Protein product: CASSWGTSGSSYF.

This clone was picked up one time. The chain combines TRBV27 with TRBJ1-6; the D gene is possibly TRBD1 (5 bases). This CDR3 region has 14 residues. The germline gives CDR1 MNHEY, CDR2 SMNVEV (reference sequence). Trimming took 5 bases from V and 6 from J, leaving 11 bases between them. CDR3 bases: TGTGCCAGCAGTAGAGACAGTGGTAATTCACCCCTCCACTTT. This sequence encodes CASSRDSGNSPLHF.

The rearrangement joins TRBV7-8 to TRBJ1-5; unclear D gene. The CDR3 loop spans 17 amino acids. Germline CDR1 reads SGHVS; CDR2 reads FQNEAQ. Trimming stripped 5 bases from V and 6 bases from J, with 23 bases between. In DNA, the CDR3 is TGTGCCAGCAGCCTTAGTAGTTCGGCCAGAGGCGGTCAGCCCCAGCATTTT. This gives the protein CASSLSSSARGGQPQHF.

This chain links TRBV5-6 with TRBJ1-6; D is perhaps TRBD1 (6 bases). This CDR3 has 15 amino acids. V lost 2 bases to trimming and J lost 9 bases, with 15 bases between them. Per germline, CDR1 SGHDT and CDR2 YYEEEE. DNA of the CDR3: TGTGCCAGCAGCTTACGACAGGCGAGACTTTCACCCCTCCACTTT. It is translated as CASSLRQARLSPLHF.

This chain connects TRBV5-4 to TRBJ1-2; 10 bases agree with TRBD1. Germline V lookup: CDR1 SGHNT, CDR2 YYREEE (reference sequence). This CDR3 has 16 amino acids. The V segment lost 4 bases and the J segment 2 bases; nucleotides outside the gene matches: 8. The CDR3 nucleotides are TGTGCCAGCAGCCCGGGACAGGGGCGCAAGAACTATGGCTACACCTTC. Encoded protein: CASSPGQGRKNYGYTF. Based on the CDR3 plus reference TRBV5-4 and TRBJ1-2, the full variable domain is ETGVTQSPTHLIKTRGQQVTLRCSSQSGHNTVSWYQQALGQGPQFIFQYYREEENGRGNFPPRFSGLQFPNYSSELNVNALELDDSALYLCASSPGQGRKNYGYTFGSGTRLTVV.

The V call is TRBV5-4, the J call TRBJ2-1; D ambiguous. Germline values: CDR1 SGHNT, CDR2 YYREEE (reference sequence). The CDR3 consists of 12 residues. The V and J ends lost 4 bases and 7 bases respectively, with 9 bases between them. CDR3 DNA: TGTGCCAGCAGCATGACTCTTAATGAGCAGTTCTTC. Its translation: CASSMTLNEQFF. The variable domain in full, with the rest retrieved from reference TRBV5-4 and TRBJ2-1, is ETGVTQSPTHLIKTRGQQVTLRCSSQSGHNTVSWYQQALGQGPQFIFQYYREEENGRGNFPPRFSGLQFPNYSSELNVNALELDDSALYLCASSMTLNEQFFGPGTRLTVL.

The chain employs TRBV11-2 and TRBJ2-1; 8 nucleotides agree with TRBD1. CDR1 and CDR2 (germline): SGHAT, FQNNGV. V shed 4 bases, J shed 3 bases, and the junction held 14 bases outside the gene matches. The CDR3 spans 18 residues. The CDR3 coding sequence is TGTGCCAGCAGCTCACACCCCCCGGACAGGGTCTTCTACAATGAGCAGTTCTTC. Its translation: CASSSHPPDRVFYNEQFF.